These T cell receptor beta chains were read from a single sample in a study of OX40 agonist ivuxolimab in advanced cancers. Some clones are missing from TCRdb's copy, which holds only in-frame ones; the method was immunoSEQ multiplex PCR. Of some 71,000 clones listed, approximately 88% are singletons. Sequenced here: CD4+ or CD8+ T cells sorted from blood, sampled in a trial of the OX40 agonist ivuxolimab. Receptor source: an adult with an advanced solid tumor such as melanoma, head and neck, liver or kidney cancer. Each CDR3 is given with its conserved first and last residue. D genes are given only for firm matches. Not all rows give a size; the values are once, few, many and, for expanded clones, a class.

TRBJ2-7 TRBV27 TRBD1 . CASSLYRTGGYYEQYF TGTGCCAGCAGTCTATACCGGACAGGGGGATACTACGAGCAGTACTTC
TRBJ2-2 TRBV19 . . CATSQIGELFF TGTGCCACTAGTCAGATCGGGGAGCTGTTTTTT
TRBJ2-2 TRBV27 . . CASSRQKAGTGELFF TGTGCCAGCAGTCGACAAAAAGCAGGGACCGGGGAGCTGTTTTTT
TRBJ1-1 TRBV5-1 . few CASSLFEGSNTEAFF TGCGCCAGCAGCTTGTTTGAGGGTTCGAACACTGAAGCTTTCTTT
TRBJ1-6 TRBV4-2 TRBD1 . CASSHGGDRGSPLHF TGTGCCAGCAGCCATGGTGGGGACAGGGGTTCACCCCTCCACTTT
TRBJ2-3 TRBV30 . . CAWSIGSTDTQYF TGTGCCTGGAGTATCGGGAGCACAGATACGCAGTATTTT
TRBJ2-1 TRBV11-3 . . CASSSMGEQFF TGTGCCAGCAGCTCGATGGGTGAGCAGTTCTTC
TRBJ2-7 TRBV29-1 TRBD1 . CSVWQGAGEQYF TGCAGCGTTTGGCAGGGGGCCGGGGAGCAGTACTTC
TRBJ1-1 TRBV7-2 . . CASSPAGGVTEAFF TGTGCCAGCAGCCCCGCGGGAGGGGTCACTGAAGCTTTCTTT
TRBJ2-7 TRBV6-5 . . CASSYLAVAYEQYF TGTGCCAGCAGTTATCTAGCTGTTGCCTACGAGCAGTACTTC
TRBJ2-4 TRBV7-9 TRBD2 . CASSRIAGGPKNIQYF TGTGCCAGCAGCCGTATAGCGGGAGGGCCCAAAAACATTCAGTACTTC
TRBJ2-7 TRBV28 TRBD1 . CASSFDRAGDEQYF TGTGCCAGCAGCTTTGACAGGGCGGGCGACGAGCAGTACTTC
TRBJ2-1 TRBV11-2 TRBD2 . CASSLLGGRSYNEQFF TGTGCCAGCAGCCTCTTAGGCGGGAGATCCTACAATGAGCAGTTCTTC
TRBJ2-7 TRBV7-6 TRBD2 once CASSLGSGRALSEQYF TGTGCCAGCAGCTTAGGGAGCGGGAGGGCCCTATCCGAGCAGTACTTC
TRBJ2-1 TRBV9 TRBD2 once CASSTLGAGGPYNEQFF TGTGCCAGCAGCACCCTCGGGGCGGGGGGGCCCTACAATGAGCAGTTCTTC
TRBJ2-2 TRBV9 . . CASSVEGSPTGELFF TGTGCCAGCAGCGTAGAGGGTTCCCCCACCGGGGAGCTGTTTTTT
TRBJ2-7 TRBV4-1 TRBD2 . CASSQDGSGGAEEQYF TGCGCCAGCAGCCAAGATGGGAGCGGGGGGGCGGAAGAGCAGTACTTC
TRBJ2-7 TRBV6-6 TRBD1 once CASRPGGDLGEQYF TGTGCCAGCAGGCCAGGGGGAGACTTGGGAGAGCAGTACTTC
TRBJ1-1 TRBV9 TRBD1 . CASSPQRGTGRNTEAFF TGTGCCAGCAGCCCACAACGAGGGACAGGAAGGAACACTGAAGCTTTCTTT
TRBJ2-7 TRBV28 . . CASSGPRQSTTYEQYF TGTGCCAGCAGCGGACCTCGGCAAAGCACCACCTACGAGCAGTACTTC
TRBJ1-2 TRBV4-3 TRBD1 . CASSRITGGNYGYTF TGCGCCAGCAGCCGAATTACAGGGGGCAACTATGGCTACACCTTC
TRBJ2-1 TRBV5-5 TRBD2 . CASSARPRGAYNEQFF TGTGCCAGCAGCGCCCGGCCGCGGGGGGCGTACAATGAGCAGTTCTTC
TRBJ1-4 TRBV7-2 TRBD1 . CASRSRQGREKLFF TGTGCCAGCAGGTCGCGACAGGGACGGGAAAAACTGTTTTTT
TRBJ2-7 TRBV10-3 . . CAISELGGGKGEQYF TGTGCCATCAGTGAGCTTGGTGGGGGGAAAGGTGAGCAGTACTTC
TRBJ1-2 TRBV7-9 . few CAGQRYGYTF TGTGCCGGACAGAGGTATGGCTACACCTTC
TRBJ1-2 TRBV5-1 TRBD1 few CASSSEPGTGGGYTF TGCGCCAGCAGCTCCGAACCCGGGACAGGGGGAGGCTACACCTTC
TRBJ1-1 TRBV21-1 . . CASSKRSGGMNTEAFF TGTGCCAGCAGCAAAAGGTCGGGTGGGATGAACACTGAAGCTTTCTTT
TRBJ1-6 TRBV13 TRBD1 few CASQPGQYNSPLHF TGTGCCAGCCAACCGGGACAGTATAATTCACCCCTCCACTTT